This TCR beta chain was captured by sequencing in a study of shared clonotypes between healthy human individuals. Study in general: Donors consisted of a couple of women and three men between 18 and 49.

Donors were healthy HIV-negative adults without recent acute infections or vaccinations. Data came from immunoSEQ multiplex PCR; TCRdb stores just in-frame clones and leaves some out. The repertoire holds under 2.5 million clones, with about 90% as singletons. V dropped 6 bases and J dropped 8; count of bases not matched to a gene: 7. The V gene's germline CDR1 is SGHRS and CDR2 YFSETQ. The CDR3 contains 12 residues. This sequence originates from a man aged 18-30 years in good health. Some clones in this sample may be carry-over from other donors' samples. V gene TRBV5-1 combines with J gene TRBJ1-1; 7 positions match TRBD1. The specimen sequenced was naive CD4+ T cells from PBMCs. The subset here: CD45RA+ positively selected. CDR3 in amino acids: CASTYHRGEAFF. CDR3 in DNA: TGCGCCAGCACCTATCACAGGGGCGAAGCTTTCTTT.